The 23 T cell receptor beta chains reported below all come from one sample, sequenced in a study of beta chain features in type 1 diabetes. Points from the study as a whole: The study found moderately but significantly shorter TCRB CDR3s in all four CD4+ subsets of Type 1 diabetes patients.

Their antigens are not known. Expressed TCRB transcripts got sequenced, as all isolated RNA was reverse transcribed. Profiled with immunoSEQ multiplex PCR; TCRdb holds only in-frame clones, not every one. This sample has 310,000 or so clones, with approximately 9.7% found just once. Material for sequencing was central memory CD4+ T cells from blood. The receptors were sampled from a man in his thirties or forties with type 1 diabetes.

The V and J genes are TRBV5-1 and TRBJ1-3; D not resolved. CDR1 is SGHRS and CDR2 is YFSETQ in the germline V gene. V shed 1 base and J shed 0 bases, with 2 bases lying between them. This CDR3 has 13 amino acids. The CDR3 here is CASSLNSGNTIYF. The CDR3 DNA reads TGCGCCAGCAGCTTGAACTCTGGAAACACCATATATTTT.

V and J are TRBV5-1 and TRBJ1-2, with no clear D. The V and J ends lost 3 bases and 4 bases respectively, with 10 bases between them. Germline V gene lookup returns CDR1 SGHRS and CDR2 YFSETQ. The CDR3 is 13 amino acids. The CDR3 spells CASSSPGGYGYTF. The CDR3 DNA sequence: TGCGCCAGCAGCTCTCCAGGCGGCTATGGCTACACCTTC.

V and J are TRBV27 and TRBJ2-2; D perhaps matches TRBD1 (6 bases). This CDR3 region has 15 residues. Between the trimmed V and J ends, which lost 6 bases and 4 bases, there was a span of 15 bases. Germline assignment: CDR1 MNHEY and CDR2 SMNVEV (reference sequence). The CDR3 is CASSPRGQPTGELFF. Written as DNA, the CDR3 is TGTGCCAGCAGCCCCCGAGGACAGCCCACCGGGGAGCTGTTTTTT.

The genes are TRBV19 and TRBJ2-3; D unresolved. The CDR3 sequence is 13 residues long. Trimming pared 1 base from V and 6 bases from J, leaving 8 bases between. The germline V gene encodes CDR1 LNHDA and CDR2 SQIVND (reference sequence). Here the CDR3 DNA reads TGTGCCAGTAGTATAGGGGAAGAGGATACGCAGTATTTT. It encodes CASSIGEEDTQYF. The complete variable domain, with remaining parts taken from reference TRBV19 and TRBJ2-3, reads DGGITQSPKYLFRKEGQNVTLSCEQNLNHDAMYWYRQDPGQGLRLIYYSQIVNDFQKGDIAEGYSVSREKKESFPLTVTSAQKNPTAFYLCASSIGEEDTQYFGPGTRLTVL.

This clone appeared many times. This chain joins TRBV28 and TRBJ2-7; D is ambiguous. The V gene lost 6 bases and the J gene lost 0 bases, with 6 bases spanning the gap. The length of the CDR3 is 12 residues. CDR1 is MDHEN and CDR2 is SYDVKM in the germline V gene. The CDR3 spells CASSRNSYEQYF. CDR3 coding DNA: TGTGCCAGCAGCAGGAACTCCTACGAGCAGTACTTC.

This clone was found a few times. Being one base from a much bigger clone, this may be a read error. In the same sample, other DNA sequences code for this CDR3. The chain recombines TRBV7-2 with TRBJ2-1, with a weak D call TRBD1 (5 bases). The V gene lost 0 bases and the J gene lost 5 bases, with 5 bases spanning the gap. Germline V lookup: CDR1 SGHTA, CDR2 FQGNSA. The CDR3 totals 13 residues. The chain's CDR3 is CASSLARDNEQFF. In nucleotides, the CDR3 is TGTGCCAGCAGCTTAGCCAGGGACAATGAGCAGTTCTTC. Together with reference TRBV7-2 and TRBJ2-1, the CDR3 gives the full variable domain: GAGVSQSPSNKVTEKGKDVELRCDPISGHTALYWYRQSLGQGLEFLIYFQGNSAPDKSGLPSDRFSAERTGGSVSTLTIQRTQQEDSAVYLCASSLARDNEQFFGPGTRLTVL.

The chain recombines TRBV2 with TRBJ2-3; TRBD1 aligns across 8 bases. This CDR3 comprises 14 residues. In germline, CDR1 is SNHLY, CDR2 FYNNEI. Trimming took 6 bases from V and 4 from J; bases not matched to a gene: 6. CDR3 sequence reads: CASRLTGVADTQYF. The DNA for the CDR3 is TGTGCCAGCAGGCTGACAGGGGTGGCAGATACGCAGTATTTT.

This clone was seen a few times. CDR3 DNA: TGTGCCTGGACACAGGGCACGAACACTGAAGCTTTCTTT. Translation gives CAWTQGTNTEAFF. The chain recombines TRBV30 with TRBJ1-1; possible D gene TRBD1, 6 bases. V dropped 4 bases and J dropped 1 base, with 10 bases sitting between them. Per germline, CDR1 GTSNPN and CDR2 SVGIG (reference sequence). This CDR3 contains 13 residues.

This clone has a handful of counts. The chain combines TRBV9 with TRBJ1-4; D unclear. CDR3 length: 13 residues. CDR1 and CDR2 (germline): SGDLS, YYNGEE. Between the trimmed V and J ends, which lost 3 bases and 7 bases, there was a span of 10 bases. The chain's CDR3 is CASSAGRGEKLFF. The CDR3 bases are TGTGCCAGCAGCGCAGGAAGAGGTGAAAAACTGTTTTTT.

The J gene is TRBJ2-1, the V gene TRBV6-5; tentative D call: TRBD2 (7 bases). There are 15 residues in the CDR3. V gave up 8 bases and J gave up 4 bases, with 18 bases separating them. Germline CDR1 MNHEY, CDR2 SVGAGI. The DNA for the CDR3 is TGTGCCAGCGGGGATCCGGGGGGCTTATACAATGAGCAGTTCTTC. Its protein is CASGDPGGLYNEQFF.

The genes are TRBV19 and TRBJ1-2; 7 positions agree with TRBD1. J was trimmed by 5 bases and V by 7 bases; bases with no gene match: 4. The CDR3 has 12 amino acids. CDR1 and CDR2 from the germline V gene are LNHDA and SQIVND (reference sequence). The CDR3 here is CASTGTAYGYTF. CDR3 coding DNA: TGTGCCAGTACCGGGACAGCTTATGGCTACACCTTC. The whole variable domain, filled in from reference TRBV19 and TRBJ1-2, reads DGGITQSPKYLFRKEGQNVTLSCEQNLNHDAMYWYRQDPGQGLRLIYYSQIVNDFQKGDIAEGYSVSREKKESFPLTVTSAQKNPTAFYLCASTGTAYGYTFGSGTRLTVV.

This clone turned up a few times. Other DNA sequences in the sample encode the same CDR3. The chain couples TRBV18 to TRBJ2-5; D may be TRBD1 (5 bases). V lost 1 base, J lost 4 bases, and 7 bases lay in between. CDR1 and CDR2 (germline): KGHSH, LQKENI. CDR3 length equals 13 residues. For the CDR3, the DNA is TGTGCCAGCTCACCACGTAGGGGAGAGACCCAGTACTTC. Translated: CASSPRRGETQYF.

The sample holds a few counts of this clone. V gene TRBV7-2 combines with J gene TRBJ2-6; TRBD1 agrees at 8 bases. The J segment lost 1 base and the V segment lost 1 base, leaving 6 bases of the junction unmatched. The CDR3 has 18 residues. The V gene's germline CDR1 is SGHTA and CDR2 FQGNSA. CDR3 nucleotide sequence: TGTGCCAGCAGCTTAGAGGGACAGGCGGAATCTGGGGCCAACGTCCTGACTTTC. Translating it yields CASSLEGQAESGANVLTF.

This clone was counted only a few times. This rearrangement joins TRBV4-3 to TRBJ2-7; D assignment may be TRBD1 or TRBD2 (6 bases each). Per the germline V gene, CDR1 is LGHNA and CDR2 is YSLEER. Trimming left V 6 bases short and J 7 bases short, with 19 bases between. This CDR3 has 14 residues. Here the CDR3 reads CASSKQGGGGEQYF. The CDR3 coding sequence is TGCGCCAGCAGTAAACAGGGAGGAGGGGGGGAGCAGTACTTC.

The chain combines TRBV6-5 with TRBJ2-7, with 9 bases aligning to TRBD2. From germline, CDR1 is MNHEY and CDR2 SVGAGI. Losses at the gene ends were 6 bases for V and 0 bases for J; bases not matched to a gene: 6. The CDR3 has 15 residues. In DNA form, the CDR3 reads TGTGCCAGCAGCGACGCTAGCGGGGCCTCCTACGAGCAGTACTTC. It codes for CASSDASGASYEQYF.

This clone was picked up many times. The chain combines TRBV7-2 with TRBJ1-1, with no clear D. Between the trimmed V and J ends, which lost 1 base and 5 bases, there was a span of 11 bases. Per the germline V gene, CDR1 is SGHTA and CDR2 is FQGNSA. The CDR3 is 14 residues long. Here the CDR3 DNA reads TGTGCCAGCAGCTTAGTTGGCAGTCCAACTGAAGCTTTCTTT. It is translated as CASSLVGSPTEAFF.

The rearrangement joins TRBV2 to TRBJ2-5, with D possibly matching TRBD1 (6 bases). Trimming removed 6 bases from V and 5 bases from J, with 22 bases in between. The CDR3 contains 16 residues. Germline-derived CDR1 and CDR2 are SNHLY and FYNNEI. This CDR3 reads CASRTVLTGSEETQYF. DNA for the CDR3: TGTGCCAGCAGGACCGTTCTCACAGGGTCGGAGGAGACCCAGTACTTC.

Only a few counts were recorded for this clone. The chain is built from TRBV6-6 and TRBJ1-2, with TRBD1 matching 8 bases. The trim removed 4 bases at V and 2 bases at J, leaving 6 bases unmatched. In germline, CDR1 is MNHNY, CDR2 SVGAGI (reference sequence). The length of the CDR3 is 15 residues. The CDR3 bases are TGTGCCAGCAGTTCAACGGACAGGGAGAACTATGGCTACACCTTC. Translated, it gives CASSSTDRENYGYTF.

The chain links TRBV7-2 to TRBJ1-5, with D perhaps matching TRBD1 (6 bases). The V gene's germline CDR1 is SGHTA and CDR2 FQGNSA. There are 15 residues in the CDR3. V lost 4 bases and J 7 bases, leaving 17 bases between the germline ends. The CDR3 nucleotides are TGTGCCAGCAGCTCGCTAGGGGGTGTGGGACAGCCCCAGCATTTT. Its protein product is CASSSLGGVGQPQHF.

The V gene is TRBV5-6, the J gene TRBJ2-2; no clear D gene. Germline V gene lookup returns CDR1 SGHDT and CDR2 YYEEEE. This CDR3 spans 13 amino acids. The ends were cut back, 2 bases at V and 5 bases at J, with 7 bases in the middle. The CDR3 coding sequence is TGTGCCAGCAGCTTATTAGCTACCGGGGAGCTGTTTTTT. Residues: CASSLLATGELFF.

The chain combines TRBV30 with TRBJ2-5; 10 nucleotides align to TRBD1. Germline V gene data show CDR1 as GTSNPN and CDR2 as SVGIG (reference sequence). The CDR3 totals 15 residues. The V and J ends lost 0 bases and 4 bases, in that order; junction bases with no gene match: 5. The CDR3 nucleotides are TGTGCCTGGAGTGTAGGACAGGGGGAAAGAGAGACCCAGTACTTC. As protein: CAWSVGQGERETQYF.

The J gene is TRBJ2-3, the V gene TRBV5-1, with a weak D call TRBD1 (6 bases). This CDR3 is 13 amino acids long. Trimming pared 1 base from V and 4 bases from J, leaving 7 bases between. The germline gives CDR1 SGHRS, CDR2 YFSETQ. The CDR3 coding sequence is TGCGCCAGCAGCTTGTCAGGGGCAGATACGCAGTATTTT. Translated, it gives CASSLSGADTQYF. Full variable domain (outside the CDR3, taken from reference TRBV5-1 and TRBJ2-3): KAGVTQTPRYLIKTRGQQVTLSCSPISGHRSVSWYQQTPGQGLQFLFEYFSETQRNKGNFPGRFSGRQFSNSRSEMNVSTLELGDSALYLCASSLSGADTQYFGPGTRLTVL.

This clone was observed a single time. The V call is TRBV4-3, the J call TRBJ1-1, with unresolved D. V was clipped by 0 bases and J by 1 base, with 9 bases between them. The CDR3 is 15 amino acids. Per the germline V gene, CDR1 is LGHNA and CDR2 is YSLEER. The CDR3 DNA sequence: TGCGCCAGCAGCCAAGATCTCAGACCGAACACTGAAGCTTTCTTT. Amino acids: CASSQDLRPNTEAFF.